These T cell receptor beta chains were read from a single sample in a study of regulatory T cells in long-lasting Graves disease. TCRdb reprocessed the multiplex PCR reads via MiXCR and lists one record per CDR3 protein. In the table there are roughly 510,000 distinct CDR3 sequences, about 16% of which are singletons. These same records also appear under a second study, on T cells in Graves' hyperthyroidism and ophthalmopathy.

The sample in question was peripheral blood mononuclear cells (PBMCs), obtained at new diagnosis, from a patient treated with antithyroid drugs. All receptors derive from a man between 18 and 29 years old with Graves disease. Each CDR3 is given with its conserved first and last residue. The D gene is left open where the match is weak. The listing skips clone size in some rows; elsewhere it reads once, few, many or a size class.

TRBJ2-1,once,TRBV4-2,NA,TGTGCCAGCAGCCAGGGGTTAGCGGACCTCTCCTACAATGAGCAGTTCTTC,CASSQGLADLSYNEQFF
TRBJ2-3,NA,TRBV4-1,TRBD1,TGCGCCAGCAGCCAAGATCGGGACAGCCTCACAGATACGCAGTATTTT,CASSQDRDSLTDTQYF
TRBJ2-7,NA,TRBV19,NA,TGTGCCAGTAGTATAGCCCCCGGGGTGGGACTCTACGAGCAGTACTTC,CASSIAPGVGLYEQYF
TRBJ1-1,few,TRBV20-1,NA,TGCAGTGTCTTAGGGGGGCGGACTGAAGCTTTCTTT,CSVLGGRTEAFF
TRBJ1-2,NA,TRBV13,NA,TGTGCCAGCAGCTTAGCCTGGAACGATGGCTACACCTTC,CASSLAWNDGYTF
TRBJ1-1,NA,TRBV7-9,NA,TGTGCCAGCAGCCCTGAGGGATTGGACACTGAAGCTTTCTTT,CASSPEGLDTEAFF
TRBJ2-7,many,TRBV11-2,NA,TGTGCCAGCAGCCCTGCCGGGTTCGAGCAGTACTTC,CASSPAGFEQYF
TRBJ2-1,many,TRBV12-5,TRBD2,TGTGCTAGTGGTTTGGTTCCGGGAGGGAGGAATGAGCAGTTCTTC,CASGLVPGGRNEQFF
TRBJ2-1,NA,TRBV20-1,NA,TGCAGTGCTAGAGCAGCCTCCTACAATGAGCAGTTCTTC,CSARAASYNEQFF
TRBJ2-1,many,TRBV27,TRBD2,TGTGCCAGCAGTTTATCGGCGGGAGGGCCCTACAATGAGCAGTTCTTC,CASSLSAGGPYNEQFF
TRBJ1-5,few,TRBV20-1,NA,TGCAGTGTCAAGGGACGGCTCAATCAGCCCCAGCATTTT,CSVKGRLNQPQHF
TRBJ2-1,many,TRBV30,TRBD1,TGTGCCTGGAGTGTCGGACAGGGGGGCAATGAGCAGTTCTTC,CAWSVGQGGNEQFF
TRBJ2-1,NA,TRBV19,NA,TGTGCCAGTAGTAGGCCCGGGAGCTCCTACAATGAGCAGTTCTTC,CASSRPGSSYNEQFF
TRBJ1-2,NA,TRBV4-1,TRBD1,TGCGCCAGCAGCCAAGTGTCAAATGCCGGACAGGGCTATGGCTACACCTTC,CASSQVSNAGQGYGYTF
TRBJ1-5,few,TRBV20-1,NA,TGCAGTGCTCAGGACTTTCGGGGGGGATCGAATCAGCCCCAGCATTTT,CSAQDFRGGSNQPQHF
TRBJ2-5,few,TRBV28,TRBD1,TGTGCCAGCGGGACAGGGGGCGTTAAAGTTGGCTCCCAGTACTTC,CASGTGGVKVGSQYF
TRBJ2-1,many,TRBV6-1,TRBD2,TGTGCCAGCAGGGCAACCGGGACTAGCGGATACAATGAGCAGTTCTTC,CASRATGTSGYNEQFF
TRBJ2-3,many,TRBV7-3,NA,TGTGCCAGCAGGTACATCACAGATACGCAGTATTTT,CASRYITDTQYF
TRBJ2-1,many,TRBV30,TRBD2,TGTGCCTGGAGGACTAGCGGCTCCTACAATGAGCAGTTCTTC,CAWRTSGSYNEQFF
TRBJ2-4,few,TRBV12-3/TRBV12-4,TRBD1,TGTGCCAGCAGTTTCCGGGCGGGACAGGGTACAAACATTCAGTACTTC,CASSFRAGQGTNIQYF
TRBJ1-5,once,TRBV4-1,NA,TGCGCCAGCAGCTCCCCTTCGCAGGGAAATCAGCCCCAGCATTTT,CASSSPSQGNQPQHF
TRBJ1-2,many,TRBV30,NA,TGTGCCTGGAAGGACAGTAACTATGGCTACACCTTC,CAWKDSNYGYTF
TRBJ2-3,NA,TRBV30,NA,TGTGCCTGGGGGAGGACAGATACGCAGTATTTT,CAWGRTDTQYF
TRBJ2-1,NA,TRBV20-1,NA,TGCAGTGCCGAGGGGGAGAATGAGCAGTTCTTC,CSAEGENEQFF
TRBJ2-5,few,TRBV29-1,NA,TGCAGCGTTCTGGAGGGTCCATCCCAAGAGACCCAGTACTTC,CSVLEGPSQETQYF
TRBJ2-7,many,TRBV28,NA,TGTGCCAGCAGTTTGCCCGGGACTCGCAGTTGGGGGCAGTACTTC,CASSLPGTRSWGQYF
TRBJ2-7,many,TRBV14,NA,TGTGCCAGCAGCCGACCGGACGGCGGGCAGAGCTCCTACGAGCAGTACTTC,CASSRPDGGQSSYEQYF
TRBJ2-1,few,TRBV7-2,TRBD2,TGTGCCAGCAGCTTAGCAGTAGCGGGAGGTAGCGGTGAGCAGTTCTTC,CASSLAVAGGSGEQFF
TRBJ1-5,NA,TRBV7-8,TRBD1,TGTGCCAGCAGCTTAGATGGGACAGGGGGCTTGTTTCAGCCCCAGCATTTT,CASSLDGTGGLFQPQHF
TRBJ2-1,NA,TRBV15,TRBD1,TGTGCCACCAGCAGGGGAGGGGGACAGGGCTACAATAAGCAGTTCTTC,CATSRGGGQGYNKQFF
TRBJ2-1,many,TRBV11-2,NA,TGTGCCAGCAGTTCCGACAGGACCTCCTACAATGAGCAGTTCTTC,CASSSDRTSYNEQFF
TRBJ2-1,many,TRBV7-8,TRBD1,TGTGCCAGCAGCGCGGACAGGGTATATGAGCAGTTCTTC,CASSADRVYEQFF
TRBJ1-3,few,TRBV28,NA,TGTGCCAGCAGTTTAATCCCCGGGGGCTCTGGAAACACCATATATTTT,CASSLIPGGSGNTIYF
TRBJ2-3,many,TRBV27,NA,TGTGCCAGCAGTTTATGGGGACGCGCCAGGGCAGCAACATCTAGCACAGATACGCAGTATTTT,CASSLWGRARAATSSTDTQYF
TRBJ2-1,many,TRBV2,TRBD2,TGTGCCAGCAGGTGGACTAGCGGGAGCGGTAATGAGCAGTTCTTC,CASRWTSGSGNEQFF
TRBJ2-3,many,TRBV27,NA,TGTGCCAGCAGTTTATCTCCCCGGTTGGGCAGCACAGATACGCAGTATTTT,CASSLSPRLGSTDTQYF
TRBJ2-1,NA,TRBV7-6,NA,TGTGCCAGCAGCAAACGACTAGTATCGGATGAGCAGTTCTTC,CASSKRLVSDEQFF
TRBJ1-4,few,TRBV20-1,NA,TGCAGTGCCCTCGGGGGGATGGGAAATGAAAAACTGTTTTTT,CSALGGMGNEKLFF
TRBJ2-7,few,TRBV25-1,TRBD2,TGTGCCAGCACCGGTAGGGCGGGACTAGTTTCCGACGAGCAGTACTTC,CASTGRAGLVSDEQYF
TRBJ2-1,many,TRBV7-9,TRBD1,TGTGCCAGCAGCCCGCGGACAGGGATACGCTCCTACAATGAGCAGTTCTTC,CASSPRTGIRSYNEQFF
TRBJ2-3,NA,TRBV7-2,TRBD2,TGTGCCAGCAGCTTAAGTATAGCGGGGGAAGACACAGATACGCAGTATTTT,CASSLSIAGEDTDTQYF
TRBJ1-5,many,TRBV30,NA,TGTGTAAAGACGAACGACCCATCCGGGAGCAATCAGCCCCAGCATTTT,CVKTNDPSGSNQPQHF
TRBJ2-7,NA,TRBV30,TRBD2,TGTGCCTGGACGCTGGGGACTAGCCCGGTCGACGAGCAGTACTTC,CAWTLGTSPVDEQYF
TRBJ2-6,many,TRBV28,NA,TGTGCCAGCCACTCTGGGGCCAACGTCCTGACTTTC,CASHSGANVLTF
TRBJ2-1,NA,TRBV6-2/TRBV6-3,TRBD2,TGTGCCAGCAGGCCGACTAGCGGGGTTTACAATGAGCAGTTCTTC,CASRPTSGVYNEQFF
TRBJ2-3,few,TRBV7-9,TRBD2,TGTGCCAGCAACGGGGGACCGGGAGGGATAGGAGATACGCAGTATTTT,CASNGGPGGIGDTQYF
TRBJ2-1,NA,TRBV7-2,NA,TGTGCCAGCAGCTTGTACCGCGGGACCAGCAATGAGCAGTTCTTC,CASSLYRGTSNEQFF
TRBJ2-7,NA,TRBV13,TRBD2,TGTGCCAGCAGCTTGGCTCTAGCGGGAGAATCGCAGTACTTC,CASSLALAGESQYF
TRBJ1-5,few,TRBV20-1,TRBD1,TGCAGTGCTGCACAGGGGGATCAGCCCCAGCATTTT,CSAAQGDQPQHF